This T cell receptor (beta chain) was identified during a study of technical replicates of blood from a handful of donors. CDR1 is GTSNPN, CDR2 SVGIG, per germline (reference sequence). Trimming removed 1 base from V and 8 bases from J; junction bases left unmatched: 4. This CDR3 region has 13 residues. TCRdb's table, derived via immunoSEQ multiplex PCR, lists solely in-frame clones and lacks some. The repertoire holds about 72,000 clones, with around 90% as singletons. V is TRBV30 and J is TRBJ2-3, with 9 nucleotides matching TRBD1. Sequenced input: T cells isolated from PBMCs. This TCR came from a human donor in good health. The CDR3 nucleotides read TGTGCCTGGAGTGCTACAGGGGGCATTACGCAGTATTTT. Translated, it gives CAWSATGGITQYF.